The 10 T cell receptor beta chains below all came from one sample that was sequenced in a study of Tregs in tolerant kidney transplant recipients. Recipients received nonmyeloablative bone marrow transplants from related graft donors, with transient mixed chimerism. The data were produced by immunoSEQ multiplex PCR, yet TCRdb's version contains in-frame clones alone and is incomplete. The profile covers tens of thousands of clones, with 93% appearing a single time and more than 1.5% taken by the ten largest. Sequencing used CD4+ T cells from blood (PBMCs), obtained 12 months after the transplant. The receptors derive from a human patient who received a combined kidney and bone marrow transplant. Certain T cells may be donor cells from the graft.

The CDR3 region has the DNA TGTGCCAGCAGTCATCCAGCAGGAGGCGGGTACAATGAGCAGTTCTTC. Translation: CASSHPAGGGYNEQFF. The rearrangement uses TRBV7-9 and TRBJ2-1; a weak D match, TRBD2 (5 bases). V lost 6 bases to trimming and J lost 4 bases, with 19 bases between them. CDR3 length: 16 amino acids. The germline V gene has CDR1 SEHNR and CDR2 FQNEAQ (reference sequence).

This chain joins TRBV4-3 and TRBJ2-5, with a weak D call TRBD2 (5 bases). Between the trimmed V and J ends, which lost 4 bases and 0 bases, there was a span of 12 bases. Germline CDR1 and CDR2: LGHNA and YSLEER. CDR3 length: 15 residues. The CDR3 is CASSPRGDYQETQYF. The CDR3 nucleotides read TGCGCCAGCAGCCCTCGGGGAGATTACCAAGAGACCCAGTACTTC.

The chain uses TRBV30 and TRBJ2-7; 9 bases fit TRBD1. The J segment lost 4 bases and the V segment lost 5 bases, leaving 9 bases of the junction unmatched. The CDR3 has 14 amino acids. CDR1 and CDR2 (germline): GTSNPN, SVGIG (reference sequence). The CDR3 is CAWAPGTGNYEQYF. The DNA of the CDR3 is TGTGCCTGGGCTCCCGGGACAGGGAATTACGAGCAGTACTTC.

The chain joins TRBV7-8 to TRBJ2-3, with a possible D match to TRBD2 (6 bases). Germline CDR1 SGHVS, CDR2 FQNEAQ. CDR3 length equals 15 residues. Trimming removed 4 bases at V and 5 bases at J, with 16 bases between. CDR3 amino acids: CASSSPRLVRDTQYF. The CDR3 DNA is TGTGCCAGCAGCTCACCTCGACTAGTCCGAGATACGCAGTATTTT.

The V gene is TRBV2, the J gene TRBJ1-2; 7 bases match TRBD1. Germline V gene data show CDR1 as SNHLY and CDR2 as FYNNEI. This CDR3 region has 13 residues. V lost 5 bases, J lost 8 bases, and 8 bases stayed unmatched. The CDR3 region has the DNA TGTGCCAGCAGTCGGGACAGTATCTACGGCTACACCTTC. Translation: CASSRDSIYGYTF. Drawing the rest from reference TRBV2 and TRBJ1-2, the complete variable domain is EPEVTQTPSHQVTQMGQEVILRCVPISNHLYFYWYRQILGQKVEFLVSFYNNEISEKSEIFDDQFSVERPDGSNFTLKIRSTKLEDSAMYFCASSRDSIYGYTFGSGTRLTVV.

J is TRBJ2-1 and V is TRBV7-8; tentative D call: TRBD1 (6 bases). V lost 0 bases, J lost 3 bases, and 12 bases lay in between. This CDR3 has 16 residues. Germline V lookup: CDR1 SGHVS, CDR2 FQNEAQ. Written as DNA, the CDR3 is TGTGCCAGCAGCTTAGCGCAACGGGACATCTACAATGAGCAGTTCTTC. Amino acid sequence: CASSLAQRDIYNEQFF.

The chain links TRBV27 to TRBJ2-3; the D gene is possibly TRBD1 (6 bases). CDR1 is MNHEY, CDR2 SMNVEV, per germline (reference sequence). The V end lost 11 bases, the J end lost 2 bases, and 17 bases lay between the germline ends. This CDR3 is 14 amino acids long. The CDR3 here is CAVDAGDTTDTQYF. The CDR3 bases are TGTGCCGTAGACGCAGGGGACACCACAGATACGCAGTATTTT.

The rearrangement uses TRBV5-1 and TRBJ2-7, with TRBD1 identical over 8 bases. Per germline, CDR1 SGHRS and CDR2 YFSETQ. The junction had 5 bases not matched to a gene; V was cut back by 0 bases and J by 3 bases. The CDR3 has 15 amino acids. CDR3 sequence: CASSLAGTGNYEQYF. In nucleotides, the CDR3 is TGCGCCAGCAGCTTGGCCGGGACAGGTAACTACGAGCAGTACTTC.

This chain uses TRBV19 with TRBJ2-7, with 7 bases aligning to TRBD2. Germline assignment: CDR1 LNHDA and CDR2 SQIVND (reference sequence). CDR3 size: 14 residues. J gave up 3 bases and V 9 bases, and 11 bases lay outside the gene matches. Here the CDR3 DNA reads TGTGCCAGCCTCCGGGGGAGGGGAGGCTACGAGCAGTACTTC. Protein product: CASLRGRGGYEQYF. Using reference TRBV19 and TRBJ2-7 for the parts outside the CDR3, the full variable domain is DGGITQSPKYLFRKEGQNVTLSCEQNLNHDAMYWYRQDPGQGLRLIYYSQIVNDFQKGDIAEGYSVSREKKESFPLTVTSAQKNPTAFYLCASLRGRGGYEQYFGPGTRLTVT.

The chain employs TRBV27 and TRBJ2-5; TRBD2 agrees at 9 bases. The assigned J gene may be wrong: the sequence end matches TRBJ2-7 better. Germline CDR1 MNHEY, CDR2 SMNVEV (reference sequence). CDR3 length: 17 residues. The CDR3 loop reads CASSLRGSGGPWNEQYF. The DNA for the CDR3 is TGTGCCAGCAGTTTGAGAGGAAGCGGGGGGCCCTGGAACGAGCAGTACTTC.